The clone carrying this T cell receptor (beta chain) appeared a single time. Its antigen is not identified. The data derive from a study of T cell responses to AZD1222 COVID-19 vaccine. Study conclusions and caveats: With dominance at 160-218 and 743-854, vaccine-associated CD4 TCRs spanned spike.

This CDR3 spans 15 amino acids. CDR1 and CDR2 from the germline V gene are LNHDA and SQIVND (reference sequence). Between the trimmed V and J ends, which lost 4 bases and 5 bases, there was a span of 17 bases. Sequencing used immunoSEQ multiplex PCR; TCRdb keeps in-frame clones, though not all of them. The data show about 150,000 clones, about nine tenths seen once. The TCR originated in an adult who had recovered from COVID-19. The V and J genes are TRBV19 and TRBJ2-5; the D gene is possibly TRBD2 (7 bases). Sequenced here: peripheral blood, sampled after recovery from COVID-19. CDR3 loop: CASSTHRGARETQYF. CDR3 coding DNA: TGTGCCAGTAGTACTCATCGGGGGGCCAGGGAGACCCAGTACTTC.